This entry lists 15 T cell receptor beta chains sequenced from one sample in a study of CD8 T cells in acute hepatitis C reinfection (dated by TCRdb to the early 2020s). According to the study, the label for this sample's time point signals: naive CD8 control sorted from an acute-time-point sample. The library was built by means of the immunoSEQ multiplex PCR assay. TCRdb mirrors the immuneACCESS table, restricted to in-frame sequences. Some clones are absent from its copies; in checked studies, under half trace to an unresolved V gene, and the reason for the others is unknown. This sample comprises more than 35,000 clones, roughly 89% of them detected only once. More than 0.4% of the sample is held by the ten biggest clonotypes. The sequencing sample was made of naive CD8+ T cells from PBMCs. Read against the paper, the sample's cell subset or site label means: sorted total naive CD45RO-negative CD8+ T cells. All receptors derive from a man aged 30 to 39 with chronic hepatitis C.

This sequence joins TRBV2 and TRBJ2-3, with D unresolved. CDR1 and CDR2 (germline): SNHLY, FYNNEI. The ends were cut back, 11 bases at V and 0 bases at J, with 9 bases in the middle. The CDR3 consists of 12 residues. In DNA form, the CDR3 reads TGTGCCGCCCTAACTAGCACAGATACGCAGTATTTT. It translates to CAALTSTDTQYF.

This chain connects TRBV9 to TRBJ2-1, with unresolved D. V shed 7 bases and J shed 5 bases, with 7 bases lying between them. CDR1 is SGDLS and CDR2 is YYNGEE in the germline V gene. The CDR3 runs to 11 residues. The CDR3 DNA follows: TGTGCCAGCGGCCCCAACAATGAGCAGTTCTTC. This translates into CASGPNNEQFF.

This rearrangement joins TRBV30 to TRBJ1-1; tentatively, D is TRBD1 (5 bases). V was trimmed by 4 bases and J by 4 bases, leaving 16 bases between them. CDR3 length: 14 residues. Germline V gene lookup returns CDR1 GTSNPN and CDR2 SVGIG (reference sequence). CDR3 residues: CAWNWGPSGTEAFF. In nucleotides, the CDR3 is TGTGCCTGGAATTGGGGACCCTCGGGCACTGAAGCTTTCTTT.

This clone was recorded a few times. J is TRBJ1-1 and V is TRBV11-2; TRBD1 matches at 10 bases. The germline CDR1 and CDR2 sequences are SGHAT and FQNNGV. The ends lost 5 bases at V and 6 bases at J; junction bases unmatched: 0. The CDR3 extends over 12 amino acids. The CDR3 here is CASSGQGAEAFF. The CDR3 bases are TGTGCCAGCAGCGGACAGGGGGCTGAAGCTTTCTTT.

V is TRBV7-9 and J is TRBJ2-7; 9 nucleotides agree with TRBD1. With V trimmed by 0 bases and J by 2 bases, 11 bases remained unmatched. CDR3 size: 18 residues. Germline-derived CDR1 and CDR2 are SEHNR and FQNEAQ (reference sequence). The CDR3 bases are TGTGCCAGCAGCTTAGCGCTGGGTCGGGACAGGGAGACCTACGAGCAGTACTTC. It is translated as CASSLALGRDRETYEQYF.

A word on this clone: Other DNA variants within this sample encode the same CDR3. The rearrangement joins TRBV5-4 to TRBJ2-1; no firm D call. The V gene's germline CDR1 is SGHNT and CDR2 YYREEE (reference sequence). CDR3 length: 12 residues. V lost 0 bases to trimming and J lost 9 bases, with 7 bases between them. The CDR3 DNA follows: TGTGCCAGCAGCTTGGGCGAGGTTGAGCAGTTCTTC. Protein sequence: CASSLGEVEQFF.

In nucleotides, the CDR3 is TGTGCCAGTATGGAGCGGGAGACGTGGACCGGGGAGCTGTTTTTT. Protein sequence: CASMERETWTGELFF. The gene calls are TRBV19 and TRBJ2-2; 8 bases match TRBD2. The CDR3 totals 15 residues. The junction had 9 bases not matched to a gene; V was cut back by 7 bases and J by 5 bases. Germline CDR1 is LNHDA and CDR2 is SQIVND (reference sequence).

The table lists this clone with a count of one. The chain combines TRBV19 with TRBJ2-7; D uncertain. Per germline, CDR1 LNHDA and CDR2 SQIVND (reference sequence). V gave up 0 bases and J gave up 1 base, with 10 bases separating them. The CDR3 runs to 15 residues. CDR3 DNA: TGTGCCAGTAGTATAGACCCAGGTGGATCCTACGAGCAGTACTTC. This translates into CASSIDPGGSYEQYF.

CDR3: CASSAGYNEQFF. For the CDR3, the DNA is TGTGCCAGCAGTGCCGGGTACAATGAGCAGTTCTTC. The V gene is TRBV27, the J gene TRBJ2-1; no clear D gene. The V end lost 5 bases, the J end lost 4 bases, and 6 bases lay between the germline ends. The length of the CDR3 is 12 residues. Looked up from germline, CDR1 is MNHEY and CDR2 is SMNVEV (reference sequence).

The chain links TRBV10-1 to TRBJ2-7; TRBD1 aligns across 10 bases. Looked up from germline, CDR1 is WNHNN and CDR2 is SYGVQD (reference sequence). V lost 3 bases to trimming and J lost 4 bases; unmatched junction nucleotides: 3. This CDR3 has 14 residues. As DNA, the CDR3 is TGCGCCAGCAGTGAAGGGACAGGGGCGTACGAGCAGTACTTC. Translating gives CASSEGTGAYEQYF.

The CDR3 is CASSIEELGSGLGGYTF. CDR3 in DNA: TGTGCCAGTAGTATAGAGGAGTTGGGGAGCGGTTTGGGAGGCTACACCTTC. J is TRBJ1-2 and V is TRBV19; D is uncertain. The germline V gene has CDR1 LNHDA and CDR2 SQIVND (reference sequence). The CDR3 runs to 17 residues. Trimming took 0 bases from V and 8 from J, leaving 22 bases between them.

This chain connects TRBV25-1 to TRBJ2-3; D gene ambiguous. CDR1 is MGHDK and CDR2 is SYGVNS in the germline V gene. V dropped 6 bases and J dropped 2 bases, with 12 bases sitting between them. This CDR3 region has 14 residues. The CDR3, as DNA: TGTGCCAGCAGCCGACTCGCGGCCACAGATACGCAGTATTTT. Its protein is CASSRLAATDTQYF.

In DNA, the CDR3 is TGTGCCAGCAGCCTTGGATCGGATGAAGCTTTCTTT. Translated: CASSLGSDEAFF. This chain links TRBV6-5 with TRBJ1-1; D is ambiguous. Germline V lookup: CDR1 MNHEY, CDR2 SVGAGI. V lost 6 bases, J lost 7 bases, and 12 bases lay in between. CDR3 length: 12 residues.

This chain links TRBV6-6 with TRBJ2-2; D unresolved. Trimming took off 11 bases at V and 4 bases at J, with 11 bases between the two ends. CDR1 is MNHNY, CDR2 SVGAGI, per germline (reference sequence). This CDR3 contains 12 residues. The CDR3 bases are TGTGCCGTCGACCAGAGCACCGGGGAGCTGTTTTTT. Translating it yields CAVDQSTGELFF.

This clone was counted a single time. The CDR3 sequence: CSVALDYYNEQFF. CDR3 sequence (DNA): TGCAGCGTTGCGCTGGACTACTACAATGAGCAGTTCTTC. The V and J genes are TRBV29-1 and TRBJ2-1; the D gene is possibly TRBD2 (6 bases). CDR1 and CDR2 from the germline V gene are SQVTM and ANQGSEA. Trimming cost V 4 bases and J 3 bases, with 10 bases left between them. CDR3 length: 13 residues.